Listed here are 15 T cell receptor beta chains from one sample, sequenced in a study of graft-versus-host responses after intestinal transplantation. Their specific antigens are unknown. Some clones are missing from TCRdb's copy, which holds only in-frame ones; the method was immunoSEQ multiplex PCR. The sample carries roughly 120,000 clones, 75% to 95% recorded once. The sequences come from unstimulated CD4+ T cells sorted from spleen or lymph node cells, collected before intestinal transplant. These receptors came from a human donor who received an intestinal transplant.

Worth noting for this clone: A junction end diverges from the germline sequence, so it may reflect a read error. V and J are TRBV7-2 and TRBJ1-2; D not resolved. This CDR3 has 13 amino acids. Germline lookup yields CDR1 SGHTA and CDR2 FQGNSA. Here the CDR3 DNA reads TGTGCCAGCAGCTTTGACGCTCCTCTAGGCTACACTTTC. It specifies CASSFDAPLGYTF.

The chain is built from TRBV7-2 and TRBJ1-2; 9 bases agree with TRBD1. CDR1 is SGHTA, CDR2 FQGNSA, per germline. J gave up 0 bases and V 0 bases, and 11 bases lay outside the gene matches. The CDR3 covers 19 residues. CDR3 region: CASSLARRDRASSNYGYTF. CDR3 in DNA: TGTGCCAGCAGCTTAGCGAGGCGGGACAGGGCTTCCTCTAACTATGGCTACACCTTC.

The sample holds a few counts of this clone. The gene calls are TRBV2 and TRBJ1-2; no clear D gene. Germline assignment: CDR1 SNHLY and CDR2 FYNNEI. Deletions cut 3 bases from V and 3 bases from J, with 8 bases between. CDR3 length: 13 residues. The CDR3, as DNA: TGTGCCAGCAGTGAGCGGCAGTACTATGGCTACACCTTC. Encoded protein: CASSERQYYGYTF.

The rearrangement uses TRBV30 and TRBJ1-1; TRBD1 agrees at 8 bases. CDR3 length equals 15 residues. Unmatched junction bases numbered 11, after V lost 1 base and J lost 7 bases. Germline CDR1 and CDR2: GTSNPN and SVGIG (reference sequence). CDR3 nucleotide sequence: TGTGCCTGGAGTGGGGAACGGACAGGGAATAATGAAGCTTTCTTT. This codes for CAWSGERTGNNEAFF. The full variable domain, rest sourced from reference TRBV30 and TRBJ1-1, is SQTIHQWPATLVQPVGSPLSLECTVEGTSNPNLYWYRQAAGRGLQLLFYSVGIGQISSEVPQNLSASRPQDRQFILSSKKLLLSDSGFYLCAWSGERTGNNEAFFGQGTRLTVV.

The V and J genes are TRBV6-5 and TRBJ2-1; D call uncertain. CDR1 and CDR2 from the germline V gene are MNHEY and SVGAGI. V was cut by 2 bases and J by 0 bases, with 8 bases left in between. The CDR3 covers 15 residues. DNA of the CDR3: TGTGCCAGCAGTTACGAACTGAGCTCCTACAATGAGCAGTTCTTC. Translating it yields CASSYELSSYNEQFF.

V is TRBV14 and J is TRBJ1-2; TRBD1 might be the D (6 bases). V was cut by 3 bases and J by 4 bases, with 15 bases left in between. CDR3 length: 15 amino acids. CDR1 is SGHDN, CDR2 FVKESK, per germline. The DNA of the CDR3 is TGTGCCAGCAGCCAGTCGTTAGGGGGAATCTATGGCTACACCTTC. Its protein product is CASSQSLGGIYGYTF.

This chain's CDR3 is CASSFSLAGGRDTQYF. CDR3 bases: TGCGCCAGCAGCTTTTCCTTAGCGGGAGGGAGAGATACGCAGTATTTT. The chain joins TRBV5-1 to TRBJ2-3; 11 bases are shared with TRBD2. This CDR3 is built from 16 residues. Trimming took 2 bases from V and 5 from J; bases not matched to a gene: 7. CDR1 is SGHRS, CDR2 YFSETQ, per germline.

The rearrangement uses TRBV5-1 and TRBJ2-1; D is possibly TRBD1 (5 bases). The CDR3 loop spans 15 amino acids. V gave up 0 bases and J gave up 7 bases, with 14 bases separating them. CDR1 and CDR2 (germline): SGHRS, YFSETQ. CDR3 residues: CASSLVSGAWNEQFF. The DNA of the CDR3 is TGCGCCAGCAGCTTGGTTTCTGGGGCGTGGAATGAGCAGTTCTTC. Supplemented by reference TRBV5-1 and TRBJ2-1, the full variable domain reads KAGVTQTPRYLIKTRGQQVTLSCSPISGHRSVSWYQQTPGQGLQFLFEYFSETQRNKGNFPGRFSGRQFSNSRSEMNVSTLELGDSALYLCASSLVSGAWNEQFFGPGTRLTVL.

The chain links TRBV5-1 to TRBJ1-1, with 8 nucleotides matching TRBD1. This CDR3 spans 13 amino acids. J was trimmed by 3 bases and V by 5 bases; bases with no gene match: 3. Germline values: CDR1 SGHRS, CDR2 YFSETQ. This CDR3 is CASRNRGDTEAFF. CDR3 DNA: TGCGCCAGCAGAAACAGGGGGGACACTGAAGCTTTCTTT.

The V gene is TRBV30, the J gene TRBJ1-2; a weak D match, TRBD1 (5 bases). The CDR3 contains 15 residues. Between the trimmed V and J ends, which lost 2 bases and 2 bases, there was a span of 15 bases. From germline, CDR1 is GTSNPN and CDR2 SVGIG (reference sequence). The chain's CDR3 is CAWSPGRAGNYGYTF. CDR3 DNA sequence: TGTGCCTGGAGTCCAGGGAGGGCGGGGAACTATGGCTACACCTTC.

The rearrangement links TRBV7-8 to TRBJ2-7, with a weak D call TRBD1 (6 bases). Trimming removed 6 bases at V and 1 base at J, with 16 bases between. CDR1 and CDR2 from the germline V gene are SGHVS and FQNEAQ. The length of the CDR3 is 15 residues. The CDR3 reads CASSSPGTSSYEQYF. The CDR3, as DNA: TGTGCCAGCAGTAGTCCCGGGACATCATCCTACGAGCAGTACTTC.

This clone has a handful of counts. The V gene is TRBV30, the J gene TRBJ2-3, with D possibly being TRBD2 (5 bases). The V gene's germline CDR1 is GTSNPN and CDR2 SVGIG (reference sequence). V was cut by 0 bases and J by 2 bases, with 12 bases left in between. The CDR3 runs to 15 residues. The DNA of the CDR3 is TGTGCCTGGAGTGTAGGGCGGGCCTACACAGATACGCAGTATTTT. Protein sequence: CAWSVGRAYTDTQYF.

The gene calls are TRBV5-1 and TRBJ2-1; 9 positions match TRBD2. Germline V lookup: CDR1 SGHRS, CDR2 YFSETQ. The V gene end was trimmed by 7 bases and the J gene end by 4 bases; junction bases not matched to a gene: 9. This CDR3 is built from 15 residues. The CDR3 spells CASQKRGAFYNEQFF. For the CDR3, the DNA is TGCGCCAGCCAAAAGCGGGGGGCTTTTTACAATGAGCAGTTCTTC.

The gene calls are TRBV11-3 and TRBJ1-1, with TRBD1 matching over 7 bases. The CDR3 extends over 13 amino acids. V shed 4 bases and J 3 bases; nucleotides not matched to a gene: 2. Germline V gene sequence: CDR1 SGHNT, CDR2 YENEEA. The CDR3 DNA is TGTGCCAGCAGCTGGGACAGACACACTGAAGCTTTCTTT. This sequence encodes CASSWDRHTEAFF.

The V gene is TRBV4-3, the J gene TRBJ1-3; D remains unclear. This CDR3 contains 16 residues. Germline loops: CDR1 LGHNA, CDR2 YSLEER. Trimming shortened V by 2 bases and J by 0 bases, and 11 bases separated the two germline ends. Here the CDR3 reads CASSQSVWSSGNTIYF. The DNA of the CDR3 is TGCGCCAGCAGCCAATCGGTCTGGAGCTCTGGAAACACCATATATTTT.